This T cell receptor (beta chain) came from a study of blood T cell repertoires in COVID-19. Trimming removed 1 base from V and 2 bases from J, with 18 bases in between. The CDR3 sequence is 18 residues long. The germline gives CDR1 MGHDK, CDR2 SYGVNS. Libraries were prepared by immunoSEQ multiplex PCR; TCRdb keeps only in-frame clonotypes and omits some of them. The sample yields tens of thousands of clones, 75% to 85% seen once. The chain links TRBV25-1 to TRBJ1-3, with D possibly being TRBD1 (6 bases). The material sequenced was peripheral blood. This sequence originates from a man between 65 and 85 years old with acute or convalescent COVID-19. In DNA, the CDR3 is TGTGCCAGCAGTGAATCAGGCAGGGGAGTTCTAACTGGAAACACCATATATTTT. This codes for CASSESGRGVLTGNTIYF.